Sequencing of this T cell receptor beta chain was carried out in a study of cytomegalovirus exposure and HLA in healthy donors. Looked up from germline, CDR1 is MGHDK and CDR2 is SYGVNS. V shed 4 bases and J 8 bases; nucleotides not matched to a gene: 5. The CDR3 length is 12 residues. Donors were nominally healthy when sampled, though unrecorded immune exposures were likely. A multiplex PCR was run with 60 Vbeta primers and 13 Jbeta primers. Data came from immunoSEQ multiplex PCR; TCRdb stores just in-frame clones and leaves some out. The sample table sets out over 40,000 clones. Sequencing was performed on PBMCs. The V and J genes are TRBV25-1 and TRBJ2-7, with 7 nucleotides matching TRBD2. The sequence was collected from a man aged 30 to 39 in good health and CMV-seronegative. Here the CDR3 reads CASSAPGGKQYF. The CDR3 coding sequence is TGTGCCAGCAGTGCCCCCGGGGGGAAGCAGTACTTC.